Sequencing of this T cell receptor beta chain was carried out in a study of blood T cell repertoires in COVID-19 (dated by TCRdb to 2018 to 2020). Describing the broader study: The collaborator samples originated in the United States, Italy and Spain and spanned the acute and convalescent phases of COVID-19. The prospective study material was composed of cDNA or gDNA derived from T cells, B-cell-depleted T cells, or PBMCs. Subjects who had been exposed to COVID-19, were actively infected with it, or had recovered from it provided the deeply sampled blood TCRbeta repertoires that made up the dataset. The repertoires were released in a freely available public database meant as a resource for research on the immune response to SARS-CoV-2. Samples were obtained from the ongoing ImmuneRACE study (first 160 participants) and from over 1,000 subjects provided by 6 global collaborators. A de-identified subject ID, COVID-19 status, age in years and sex were almost always included in the sample metadata. Where HLA class I and class II types were available, the types were taken from metadata supplied by the sample provider, not from assay-based typing. Study-level results and caveats: The quantity of clinical and demographic metadata differed by source and by participant and was supplied without curation.

The CDR3, cysteine through phenylalanine, is 13 amino acids long. The entry retains the CDR3 DNA only, 39 bases that are in frame from base 1. CDR1 and CDR2, looked up from the germline V gene (reference sequence), are SGHKS and YYEKEE. V loses 7 bases at its end and J loses 3 bases; junction bases beyond the gene matches: 5. The immunoSEQ Assay, a bias-controlled multiplex PCR, was used to amplify TCRbeta CDR3 regions from genomic DNA. Per the authors' processing: The number of nucleated cells in each sample was estimated by amplification of reference gene primers within the assay. To quantify the absolute abundance of each unique TCRbeta CDR3 rearrangement, sequence reads were collapsed and filtered. For each sample, productive Simpson clonality was calculated as the square root of Simpson's diversity index over productive rearrangements. In TCRdb, the immuneACCESS table is reduced to in-frame sequences with V and J assigned. These tables do not hold every clone; where another copy was compared, an unresolved V gene accounts for under half, and the others remain unexplained. V and J calls plus clone size are reproduced from that table; the DNA served to infer D and trimming. The sample yields approximately 100,000 clones; around 85% were counted once. Roughly 3% of the sample comes from the top ten.

As regards this clone: The specificity of this receptor is unknown. No much larger clonotype is one base removed from it; base qualities were not supplied.

Participants in the prospective study were enrolled through a virtual design, were aged about 18 to 100 years, and lived in roughly 24 United States geographic areas. Cohort assignment in the prospective study relied on participant-reported clinical history from a screening survey and a study questionnaire. Recovered participants in ImmuneRACE Cohort 3 were defined as having two consecutive negative NP/OP PCR tests, clearance from a healthcare professional, or resolution of symptoms. Mobile phlebotomists in the prospective study collected whole blood, serum and a nasopharyngeal or oropharyngeal swab from every participant. Additional blood draws and questionnaires over a 2-month period could optionally be provided by prospective study participants. Before DNA extraction, blood samples from the prospective study were shipped at room temperature or frozen.

The sample was PBMCs or T cells enriched from blood (not recorded which). The chain is made from TRBV5-5 and TRBJ2-3, with 7 central nucleotides matching TRBD2. This TCR was recovered from a woman in her 50s who had recovered from COVID-19. The CDR3 reads CASSSGYTDTQYF. In nucleotide form, the sequence is TGTGCCAGCTCTAGCGGATATACAGATACGCAGTATTTT. With the portions outside the CDR3 filled from the reference TRBV5-5 and TRBJ2-3 genes, the complete variable region becomes DAGVTQSPTHLIKTRGQQVTLRCSPISGHKSVSWYQQVLGQGPQFIFQYYEKEERGRGNFPDRFSARQFPNYSSELNVNALLLGDSALYLCASSSGYTDTQYFGPGTRLTVL.